These 10 T cell receptor beta chains were all obtained from the same sample, sequenced in a study of regulatory T cells in long-lasting Graves disease. Arm-PCR of CDR3 regions with iRepertoire HTBI primers generated TCR beta libraries. One entry per CDR3 protein results from TCRdb running MiXCR on the multiplex PCR reads. The table shows 500,000 or so distinct CDR3 sequences, with about 16% occurring only once. Time point meaning: newly diagnosed GD, antithyroid drugs for less than 3 months. PBMC-derived RNA was used for the TCR library. This sample was shared with a second study, whose subject was T cells in Graves' hyperthyroidism and ophthalmopathy.

The material sequenced was peripheral blood mononuclear cells (PBMCs), taken at new diagnosis, from a patient treated with antithyroid drugs. The receptors were gathered from a man in his forties or fifties with Graves disease.

The chain employs TRBV19 and TRBJ2-1; 7 bases align to TRBD1. V lost 4 bases, J lost 8 bases, and 14 bases stayed unmatched. There are 16 residues in the CDR3. Germline V gives CDR1 LNHDA, CDR2 SQIVND (reference sequence). The CDR3 sequence: CASSTQGVASPYEQFF. The CDR3 DNA reads as TGTGCCAGTAGTACCCAGGGGGTAGCGTCTCCCTATGAGCAGTTCTTC.

A remark on this clonotype: A read error may be the cause here, since a much bigger clone is one base away. The J gene is TRBJ2-5, the V gene TRBV5-1; D gene uncertain. Germline CDR1 is SGHRS and CDR2 is YFSETQ. Trimming cost V 2 bases and J 0 bases, with 11 bases left between them. There are 15 residues in the CDR3. The CDR3 protein is CASSFTAWDQETQYF. CDR3 in DNA: TGCGCCAGCAGCTTTACGGCCTGGGACCAAGAGACCCAGTACTTC.

The chain joins TRBV29-1 to TRBJ1-2, with no clear D. The CDR3 length is 14 residues. V was pared by 0 bases and J by 10 bases, with 18 bases between. Per the germline V gene, CDR1 is SQVTM and CDR2 is ANQGSEA. The CDR3 region is CSVEDIKSTSDYTF. The CDR3 DNA follows: TGCAGCGTTGAAGATATAAAATCAACCAGTGACTACACCTTC. The whole variable domain, remainder taken from reference TRBV29-1 and TRBJ1-2, is SAVISQKPSRDICQRGTSLTIQCQVDSQVTMMFWYRQQPGQSLTLIATANQGSEATYESGFVIDKFPISRPNLTFSTLTVSNMSPEDSSIYLCSVEDIKSTSDYTFGSGTRLTVV.

This clonotype was detected a few times. The chain employs TRBV6-1 and TRBJ2-2, with D unresolved. The CDR3 runs to 14 residues. The V end was cut by 4 bases, the J end by 5 bases, with 11 bases between. CDR1 is MNHNS and CDR2 is SASEGT in the germline V gene. The CDR3 protein is CASSVDPSTGELFF. In DNA, the CDR3 is TGTGCCAGCAGTGTTGACCCAAGTACCGGGGAGCTGTTTTTT.

This clonotype was counted ten times or more. The chain recombines TRBV24-1 with TRBJ2-2, with a possible D match to TRBD2 (6 bases). Germline V lookup: CDR1 KGHDR, CDR2 SFDVKD. The CDR3 consists of 14 residues. V dropped 1 base and J dropped 8 bases, with 10 bases sitting between them. The CDR3 sequence is CATSDLPGAGELFF. The CDR3 DNA is TGTGCCACCAGTGATTTACCGGGAGCGGGGGAGCTGTTTTTT.

The chain joins TRBV10-3 to TRBJ1-5, with D unclear. There are 13 residues in the CDR3. V was pared by 10 bases and J by 4 bases, with 14 bases between. Germline assignment: CDR1 ENHRY and CDR2 SYGVKD. The CDR3 nucleotides are TGTGCCACCCAGTTACAGCTAAATCAGCCCCAGCATTTT. As protein: CATQLQLNQPQHF.

This clonotype occurred many times. The V gene is TRBV2, the J gene TRBJ2-5; the match to TRBD2 covers 11 bases. The CDR3 has 15 amino acids. Germline CDR1 SNHLY, CDR2 FYNNEI. Unmatched junction bases numbered 10, after V lost 6 bases and J lost 7 bases. CDR3 protein: CASREGLAAWGTQYF. As DNA, the CDR3 is TGTGCCAGCAGGGAGGGACTAGCGGCGTGGGGGACCCAGTACTTC.

This clonotype was observed at least ten times. The V call is TRBV5-1, the J call TRBJ2-7; D remains ambiguous. Germline CDR1 reads SGHRS; CDR2 reads YFSETQ. Trimming removed 0 bases from V and 0 bases from J, with 7 bases in between. The CDR3 is made up of 14 amino acids. The CDR3 is CASSLDWSSYEQYF. The CDR3 coding sequence is TGCGCCAGCAGCTTGGATTGGAGCTCCTACGAGCAGTACTTC.

This clonotype was seen a handful of times. V is TRBV9 and J is TRBJ1-1; D not certain. V gave up 2 bases and J gave up 1 base, with 9 bases separating them. This CDR3 comprises 14 residues. Germline-derived CDR1 and CDR2 are SGDLS and YYNGEE. CDR3 nucleotide sequence: TGTGCCAGCAGCGTTACTATGGGGAACACTGAAGCTTTCTTT. Amino acid sequence: CASSVTMGNTEAFF.

This clonotype was observed at least ten times. The gene calls are TRBV28 and TRBJ1-2; 10 nucleotides line up with TRBD1. Germline V CDR1 and CDR2: MDHEN, SYDVKM. The CDR3 totals 17 residues. V dropped 4 bases and J dropped 4; count of bases not matched to a gene: 12. CDR3 DNA: TGTGCCAGCAGTTCTACAACGCCACGGGACAGGGGCTATGGCTACACCTTC. Translating it yields CASSSTTPRDRGYGYTF.